The 25 T cell receptor beta chains listed next were all sequenced from one sample in a study of T cells in Graves' hyperthyroidism and ophthalmopathy. TCR beta CDR3 region amplification was performed from RNA transcripts. HTBI primers were the set used in a first-round RT-PCR of the TCR CDR3. Each CDR3 protein gets one entry after TCRdb re-called the multiplex PCR reads with MiXCR. The sample lists about half a million distinct CDR3 sequences, less than 25% occurring once. The sequencing sample was made of blood. The receptors here all came from a woman under 40 with Graves' ophthalmopathy.

The chain has TRBV12-3 or TRBV12-4 and TRBJ1-3; D not certain. Trimming cost V 3 bases and J 4 bases, with 16 bases left between them. CDR3 length equals 16 residues. CDR3 sequence: CASSLRTRAWGNTIYF. The CDR3 nucleotides read TGTGCCAGCAGTTTGAGGACCAGAGCGTGGGGAAACACCATATATTTT.

This clonotype was recorded many times. This sequence joins TRBV6-6 and TRBJ1-2; no clear D gene. CDR3 size: 13 residues. V was cut by 6 bases and J by 9 bases, with 17 bases left in between. Germline V lookup: CDR1 MNHNY, CDR2 SVGAGI (reference sequence). CDR3 bases: TGTGCCAGCAGCTATATCGGGGATTGGAGCTACACCTTC. Protein: CASSYIGDWSYTF.

The chain has TRBV18 and TRBJ2-2; D ambiguous. Trimming pared 3 bases from V and 3 bases from J, leaving 5 bases between. The CDR3 consists of 13 residues. CDR1 KGHSH and CDR2 LQKENI come from the germline V gene. The CDR3 coding sequence is TGTGCCAGCTCACCTCTGGACACCGGGGAGCTGTTTTTT. Protein sequence: CASSPLDTGELFF.

This clonotype was counted ten times or more. This chain joins TRBV28 and TRBJ1-1; maybe TRBD1 (5 bases). Germline V lookup: CDR1 MDHEN, CDR2 SYDVKM. This CDR3 spans 16 amino acids. V gave up 3 bases and J gave up 3 bases, with 17 bases separating them. The DNA of the CDR3 is TGTGCCAGCAGTTTCCTCTATCAGGGAAGGGACACTGAAGCTTTCTTT. Translation gives CASSFLYQGRDTEAFF.

This clonotype was recorded a few times. The rearrangement joins TRBV5-1 to TRBJ1-2; D is ambiguous. Trimming stripped 4 bases from V and 7 bases from J, with 8 bases between. The germline V gene encodes CDR1 SGHRS and CDR2 YFSETQ. The length of the CDR3 is 11 residues. The CDR3 DNA sequence: TGCGCCAGCAGCCCGGTTGCTGGCTACACCTTC. Residues: CASSPVAGYTF.

The sample holds a few counts of this clonotype. The chain couples TRBV27 to TRBJ1-5; no clear D gene. This CDR3 comprises 15 residues. Germline CDR1 MNHEY, CDR2 SMNVEV (reference sequence). V was pared by 6 bases and J by 3 bases, with 15 bases between. CDR3 nucleotides: TGTGCCAGCAGCACCGATGGACTGAACAATCAGCCCCAGCATTTT. Protein product: CASSTDGLNNQPQHF.

The V gene is TRBV29-1, the J gene TRBJ2-2; D remains ambiguous. CDR3 length: 14 residues. Between the trimmed V and J ends, which lost 4 bases and 4 bases, there was a span of 13 bases. In germline, CDR1 is SQVTM, CDR2 ANQGSEA. The CDR3 is CSVGPQRATGELFF. CDR3 sequence (DNA): TGCAGCGTTGGACCGCAAAGGGCCACCGGGGAGCTGTTTTTT.

This clonotype was picked up a small number of times. The chain joins TRBV27 to TRBJ2-3, with D maybe TRBD1 (5 bases). Trimming took 6 bases from V and 1 from J, leaving 23 bases between them. The germline V gene has CDR1 MNHEY and CDR2 SMNVEV (reference sequence). The CDR3 totals 18 residues. The CDR3 reads CASRTQGGRFLGTDTQYF. CDR3 DNA sequence: TGTGCCAGCAGGACGCAGGGTGGTCGATTCTTGGGCACAGATACGCAGTATTTT.

This clonotype was counted many times. The genes are TRBV20-1 and TRBJ2-2, with unresolved D. This CDR3 region has 12 residues. The V and J ends lost 5 bases and 5 bases respectively, with 9 bases between them. Germline loops: CDR1 DFQATT, CDR2 SNEGSKA (reference sequence). CDR3 sequence: CSAPSWTGELFF. Here the CDR3 DNA reads TGCAGTGCTCCCTCATGGACCGGGGAGCTGTTTTTT.

This clonotype was observed a few times. The chain uses TRBV7-9 and TRBJ2-7; D ambiguous. With 0 bases removed from V and 6 bases from J, the gap between germline ends came to 9 bases. This CDR3 spans 13 amino acids. Germline loops: CDR1 SEHNR, CDR2 FQNEAQ (reference sequence). In nucleotides, the CDR3 is TGTGCCAGCAGCTTAGCGGTGTCTGCCGAGCAGTACTTC. This gives the protein CASSLAVSAEQYF.

About this clonotype itself: Mismatch with germline at one junction end may stem from a read error. The CDR3 DNA is TGTGCCAGCAGCGAAGCCCACAGGGAGCGTGGCTATGGCTACACCTTC. It translates to CASSEAHRERGYGYTF. The chain employs TRBV6-1 and TRBJ1-2; a possible D gene is TRBD1 (6 bases). The CDR3 consists of 16 residues. Germline V gives CDR1 MNHNS, CDR2 SASEGT.

The chain has TRBV6-1 and TRBJ2-2, with D unresolved. The CDR3 sequence is 17 residues long. Per the germline V gene, CDR1 is MNHNS and CDR2 is SASEGT. Trimming left V 1 base short and J 0 bases short, with 12 bases between. Written as DNA, the CDR3 is TGTGCCAGCAGTGAAGGTGTACGGAAACCGAACACCGGGGAGCTGTTTTTT. Translated: CASSEGVRKPNTGELFF.

This clonotype was counted only a few times. The rearrangement links TRBV6-1 to TRBJ2-2; D is perhaps TRBD1 (8 bases). There are 14 residues in the CDR3. CDR1 MNHNS and CDR2 SASEGT come from the germline V gene. V was pared by 4 bases and J by 8 bases, with 14 bases between. The CDR3 nucleotides are TGTGCCAGCAGTGCAACACAGGGGGGGGGGGAGCTGTTTTTT. Its translation is CASSATQGGGELFF.

This clonotype was observed a handful of times. The rearrangement links TRBV28 to TRBJ1-1, with 8 bases lining up with TRBD1. The germline gives CDR1 MDHEN, CDR2 SYDVKM. V dropped 4 bases and J dropped 1; count of bases not matched to a gene: 8. This CDR3 spans 16 amino acids. CDR3 sequence (DNA): TGTGCCAGCAGTTCCGACAGGGGACCAAGGAACACTGAAGCTTTCTTT. It encodes CASSSDRGPRNTEAFF.

V gene TRBV28 combines with J gene TRBJ2-7; D is perhaps TRBD2 (5 bases). Germline V lookup: CDR1 MDHEN, CDR2 SYDVKM. The ends were cut back, 4 bases at V and 2 bases at J, with 15 bases in the middle. The CDR3 covers 15 residues. The CDR3 sequence is CASSYSTEGAYEQYF. Here the CDR3 DNA reads TGTGCCAGCAGTTACTCCACAGAGGGAGCCTACGAGCAGTACTTC.

The CDR3 sequence: CASSYRVEAFF. CDR3 nucleotides: TGTGCCAGCAGCTACAGGGTTGAAGCTTTCTTT. The chain is built from TRBV2 and TRBJ1-1; the D gene is possibly TRBD1 (6 bases). The CDR3 covers 11 residues. Germline V lookup: CDR1 SNHLY, CDR2 FYNNEI. V was trimmed by 6 bases and J by 7 bases, leaving 9 bases between them.

At least ten counts were recorded for this clonotype. The chain links TRBV2 to TRBJ1-1; TRBD1 might be the D (5 bases). Deletions cut 4 bases from V and 4 bases from J, with 13 bases between. The CDR3 sequence is 14 residues long. CDR1 is SNHLY, CDR2 FYNNEI, per germline. CDR3 sequence (DNA): TGTGCCAGCAGTGCTGACCAGGGATCCACTGAAGCTTTCTTT. Residues: CASSADQGSTEAFF.

This clonotype was detected only once. The rearrangement uses TRBV13 and TRBJ1-6; D possibly corresponds to TRBD1 (5 bases). V was clipped by 1 base and J by 12 bases, with 10 bases between them. Germline CDR1 and CDR2: PRHDT and FYEKMQ (reference sequence). This CDR3 is 13 amino acids long. The chain's CDR3 is CASSLEAGEPLHF. As DNA, the CDR3 is TGTGCCAGCAGCTTAGAGGCGGGGGAACCCCTCCACTTT.

In its sample, this clonotype was seen many times. This chain connects TRBV3-1 to TRBJ2-5; 9 bases are a match to TRBD1. With V trimmed by 3 bases and J by 7 bases, 3 bases remained unmatched. Germline-derived CDR1 and CDR2 are LGHDT and YNNKEL (reference sequence). This CDR3 contains 13 residues. The CDR3 nucleotides read TGTGCCAGCAGCCAGGGGGACAGGGTGACCCAGTACTTC. It codes for CASSQGDRVTQYF.

This clonotype has at least ten counts. V usage is TRBV5-1 and J usage is TRBJ1-2; no definite D call. The CDR3 consists of 14 residues. Trimming removed 2 bases from V and 5 bases from J, with 13 bases in between. Per germline, CDR1 SGHRS and CDR2 YFSETQ. The CDR3 DNA reads as TGCGCCAGCAGCTTAGAAAGCGCCTGGTATGGCTACACCTTC. Protein: CASSLESAWYGYTF.

This clonotype has at least ten counts. The V call is TRBV9, the J call TRBJ1-5; 8 bases are shared with TRBD1. Per the germline V gene, CDR1 is SGDLS and CDR2 is YYNGEE. V shed 5 bases, J shed 4 bases, and the junction held 8 bases outside the gene matches. CDR3 length: 15 amino acids. CDR3 protein: CASRRPDRENQPQHF. CDR3 DNA: TGTGCCAGCAGGCGACCGGACAGGGAGAATCAGCCCCAGCATTTT. Together with reference TRBV9 and TRBJ1-5, the CDR3 gives the full variable domain: DSGVTQTPKHLITATGQRVTLRCSPRSGDLSVYWYQQSLDQGLQFLIQYYNGEERAKGNILERFSAQQFPDLHSELNLSSLELGDSALYFCASRRPDRENQPQHFGDGTRLSIL.

This clonotype was observed at least ten times. The J gene is TRBJ2-5, the V gene TRBV20-1, with 9 nucleotides matching TRBD1. CDR3 size: 14 residues. V dropped 5 bases and J dropped 5; count of bases not matched to a gene: 9. CDR1 and CDR2 (germline): DFQATT, SNEGSKA (reference sequence). CDR3 in amino acids: CSAQRTGAGETQYF. In DNA form, the CDR3 reads TGCAGTGCTCAACGGACAGGGGCGGGGGAGACCCAGTACTTC.

J is TRBJ1-2 and V is TRBV5-1; possibly TRBD1 for D (5 bases). The CDR3 length is 15 residues. Germline V lookup: CDR1 SGHRS, CDR2 YFSETQ. V gave up 0 bases and J gave up 4 bases, with 13 bases separating them. The CDR3 here is CASSLGQTSVYGYTF. In DNA form, the CDR3 reads TGCGCCAGCAGCTTGGGACAGACCTCAGTCTATGGCTACACCTTC.

This clonotype was recorded a few times. This chain joins TRBV28 and TRBJ1-1; D call uncertain. This CDR3 is built from 12 residues. Per germline, CDR1 MDHEN and CDR2 SYDVKM. V dropped 6 bases and J dropped 11 bases, with 16 bases sitting between them. CDR3 protein: CASRPGSIGAFF. The CDR3 nucleotides are TGTGCCAGCAGGCCGGGATCAATCGGCGCTTTCTTT.

This clonotype was seen ten or more times. The genes are TRBV7-8 and TRBJ1-2, with a possible D match to TRBD1 (5 bases). From germline, CDR1 is SGHVS and CDR2 FQNEAQ. The CDR3 spans 16 residues. Trimming removed 2 bases from V and 5 bases from J, with 18 bases in between. CDR3 sequence reads: CASSLSLAGGGYGYTF. CDR3 coding DNA: TGTGCCAGCAGCTTAAGTTTGGCGGGTGGGGGGTATGGCTACACCTTC.